Below are 8 T cell receptor beta chains sequenced from a single sample in a study of T cells after yellow fever vaccination (dated by TCRdb to about 2019). Library construction relied on 5' RACE. Data came from an Illumina HiSeq 2500. TCRdb trimmed public reads at Q25 via fastp, called clones via MiXCR and kept in-frame beta chains. Duplicate CDR3 protein sequences are folded into a single record with the most common DNA and genes. The sample has approximately 340,000 distinct CDR3 sequences on record, roughly 9.4% of them singletons. The ten largest make up 18% of the sample. This specimen's treatment or condition label, per the study, means: live attenuated yellow fever vaccine strain. The specimen was PBMCs, collected on the day of the first yellow fever vaccination. These receptors were obtained from a man between 18 and 29 years old who received the YFV17D yellow fever vaccine.

Only a few counts were recorded for this clonotype. The chain combines TRBV12-3 or TRBV12-4 with TRBJ2-7; D might be TRBD1 (6 bases). V shed 6 bases and J shed 2 bases, with 14 bases lying between them. The CDR3 runs 14 residues. CDR3 nucleotides: TGTGCCAGCAGCCTTACCGGGACACCCTACGAGCAGTACGTC. Residues: CASSLTGTPYEQYV.

This clonotype has a count of ten or more. V usage is TRBV7-2 and J usage is TRBJ2-5; 7 bases line up with TRBD2. The CDR3 covers 15 residues. Germline loops: CDR1 SGHTA, CDR2 FQGNSA. Losses at the gene ends were 5 bases for V and 4 bases for J; bases not matched to a gene: 10. As DNA, the CDR3 is TGTGCCAGCAGCCCGGGGGGAGTATCGGGAGAGACCCAGTACTTC. This encodes CASSPGGVSGETQYF.

The rearrangement links TRBV29-1 to TRBJ1-5; D is possibly TRBD1 (6 bases). CDR1 and CDR2 from the germline V gene are SQVTM and ANQGSEA. This CDR3 is 13 amino acids long. Trimming took 2 bases from V and 7 from J, leaving 12 bases between them. The CDR3 nucleotides read TGCAGCGTTGAAAGGGACAAGGGACAGCCCCAGCATTTT. It codes for CSVERDKGQPQHF. Full variable domain (missing parts from reference TRBV29-1 and TRBJ1-5): SAVISQKPSRDICQRGTSLTIQCQVDSQVTMMFWYRQQPGQSLTLIATANQGSEATYESGFVIDKFPISRPNLTFSTLTVSNMSPEDSSIYLCSVERDKGQPQHFGDGTRLSIL.

This clonotype was detected a few times. J is TRBJ2-7 and V is TRBV5-4; 9 bases line up with TRBD1. The CDR3 loop spans 13 amino acids. Losses at the gene ends were 3 bases for V and 7 bases for J; bases not matched to a gene: 5. Germline V gene sequence: CDR1 SGHNT, CDR2 YYREEE (reference sequence). CDR3 region: CASSSGQGREQYF. DNA for the CDR3: TGTGCCAGCAGCTCGGGACAGGGCCGAGAGCAGTACTTC.

This clonotype was picked up many times. V is TRBV7-9 and J is TRBJ2-2; a weak D match, TRBD1 (7 bases). Germline CDR1 and CDR2: SEHNR and FQNEAQ (reference sequence). CDR3 length equals 16 residues. Trimming left V 1 base short and J 6 bases short, with 15 bases between. CDR3 bases: TGTGCCAGCAGCTTAGTCGGAGGGGGCGCGTCCGGGGAGCTGTTTTTT. It specifies CASSLVGGGASGELFF.

Ten or more counts support this clonotype. The chain carries TRBV14 and TRBJ1-1; tentatively, D is TRBD1 (6 bases). The CDR3 runs to 14 residues. CDR1 and CDR2 (germline): SGHDN, FVKESK. Trimming removed 0 bases from V and 11 bases from J, with 16 bases in between. The CDR3 reads CASSQEGRGTLAFF. DNA of the CDR3: TGTGCCAGCAGCCAAGAGGGGCGAGGGACATTGGCTTTCTTT.

This clonotype was counted between two and nine times. V and J are TRBV5-1 and TRBJ2-2; TRBD1 is a possible D gene (6 bases). Trimming shortened V by 4 bases and J by 7 bases, and 14 bases separated the two germline ends. CDR3 size: 14 residues. Germline values: CDR1 SGHRS, CDR2 YFSETQ. CDR3 DNA: TGCGCCAGCAGCGTACAGGGTGGAGACGGGGAGCTGTTTTTT. The encoded protein is CASSVQGGDGELFF.

Here the CDR3 reads CAISESSRVEKLFF. CDR3 DNA: TGTGCCATCAGTGAGTCGTCACGGGTGGAAAAACTGTTTTTT. The rearrangement links TRBV10-3 to TRBJ1-4; D ambiguous. Germline CDR1 and CDR2: ENHRY and SYGVKD. V lost 0 bases and J lost 8, with 10 bases in between. The CDR3 is made up of 14 amino acids.